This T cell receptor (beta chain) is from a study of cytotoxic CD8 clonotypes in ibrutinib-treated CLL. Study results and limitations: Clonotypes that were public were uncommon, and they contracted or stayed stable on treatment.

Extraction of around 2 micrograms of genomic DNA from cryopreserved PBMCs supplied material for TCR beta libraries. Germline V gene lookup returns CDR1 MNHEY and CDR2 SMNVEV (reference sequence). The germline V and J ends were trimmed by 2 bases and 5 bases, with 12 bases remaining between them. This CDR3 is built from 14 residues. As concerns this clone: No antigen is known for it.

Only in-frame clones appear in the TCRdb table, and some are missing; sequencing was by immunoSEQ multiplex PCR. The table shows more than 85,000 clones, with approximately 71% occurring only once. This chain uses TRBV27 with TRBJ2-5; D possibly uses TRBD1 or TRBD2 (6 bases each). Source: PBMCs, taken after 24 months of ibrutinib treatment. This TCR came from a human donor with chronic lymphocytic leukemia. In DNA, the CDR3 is TGTGCCAGCAGTTTAATGGGGGGCCGGGAGACCCAGTACTTC. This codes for CASSLMGGRETQYF.